The 10 T cell receptor beta chains below were found in one sample sequenced in a study of shared clonotypes between healthy human individuals (dated by TCRdb to the early 2020s). For the CD8 naive samples, CD45RO-negative cells were positively selected for CCR7, yielding a CD45RA+CCR7+ population from which TemRA cells were excluded. Libraries came from the immunoSEQ multiplex PCR assay. TCRdb re-hosts the immuneACCESS table, in-frame sequences only. Its copies lack some clones; in the studies checked, an unresolved V gene accounts for under half of them, and the cause for the rest is not known. This sample holds roughly 2.1 million clones; 93% were observed only once. 1.5% to 2% of the sample lies in the top ten. Material: naive CD8+ T cells from PBMCs. This specimen's cell subset or site label, interpreted: CD45RA+CCR7+. The source of these receptors is a man between 18 and 35 years old in good health. Some clones in this sample may be carry-over from other donors' samples.

The chain recombines TRBV9 with TRBJ2-2; the D gene is possibly TRBD2 (6 bases). Germline CDR1 reads SGDLS; CDR2 reads YYNGEE. The V end lost 4 bases, the J end lost 5 bases, and 12 bases lay between the germline ends. The CDR3 is made up of 14 amino acids. The CDR3 here is CASSPRRETGELFF. The CDR3 DNA sequence: TGTGCCAGCAGCCCCCGACGGGAGACCGGGGAGCTGTTTTTT.

The gene calls are TRBV27 and TRBJ1-5, with 7 bases lining up with TRBD1. Germline lookup yields CDR1 MNHEY and CDR2 SMNVEV (reference sequence). V was pared by 5 bases and J by 5 bases, with 3 bases of the junction left unmatched. The CDR3 is 13 residues long. Written as DNA, the CDR3 is TGTGCCAGCAGTCAGGGGGGGTATCAGCCCCAGCATTTT. It yields the protein CASSQGGYQPQHF.

The chain has TRBV7-2 and TRBJ1-2; 8 nucleotides align to TRBD1. The junction had 7 bases not matched to a gene; V was cut back by 1 base and J by 0 bases. Per the germline V gene, CDR1 is SGHTA and CDR2 is FQGNSA. The CDR3 totals 17 residues. Here the CDR3 reads CASSLGTGIGANYGYTF. CDR3 bases: TGTGCCAGCAGCTTAGGGACAGGGATTGGGGCTAACTATGGCTACACCTTC.

This rearrangement joins TRBV7-6 to TRBJ2-2; D is unclear. This CDR3 has 13 residues. Germline CDR1 is SGHVS and CDR2 is FNYEAQ. The germline V and J ends were trimmed by 1 base and 3 bases, with 3 bases remaining between them. The CDR3 protein is CASSLGYTGELFF. DNA for the CDR3: TGTGCCAGCAGCTTAGGTTACACCGGGGAGCTGTTTTTT.

The genes are TRBV6-1 and TRBJ1-5; unclear D gene. In germline, CDR1 is MNHNS, CDR2 SASEGT. Between the trimmed V and J ends, which lost 1 base and 0 bases, there was a span of 10 bases. CDR3 length: 16 residues. The CDR3 DNA reads TGTGCCAGCAGTGAAGTGGGCGGATATAGCAATCAGCCCCAGCATTTT. It specifies CASSEVGGYSNQPQHF.

J is TRBJ2-7 and V is TRBV28; D perhaps matches TRBD1 (6 bases). V shed 5 bases and J shed 0 bases, with 17 bases lying between them. The CDR3 is 16 amino acids. Germline V gene sequence: CDR1 MDHEN, CDR2 SYDVKM. The CDR3 DNA is TGTGCCAGCAGTCCCACCGGGACACCGAGCTCCTACGAGCAGTACTTC. It yields the protein CASSPTGTPSSYEQYF.

This chain uses TRBV28 with TRBJ2-3; D assignment may be TRBD1 or TRBD2 (5 bases each). Per germline, CDR1 MDHEN and CDR2 SYDVKM. Trimming cost V 0 bases and J 3 bases, with 7 bases left between them. The CDR3 length is 14 residues. The CDR3 loop is CASSLWGVTDTQYF. The CDR3 DNA follows: TGTGCCAGCAGTTTATGGGGGGTAACAGATACGCAGTATTTT.

The chain recombines TRBV9 with TRBJ2-2; 7 bases are shared with TRBD2. Looked up from germline, CDR1 is SGDLS and CDR2 is YYNGEE. Losses at the gene ends were 6 bases for V and 4 bases for J; bases not matched to a gene: 12. The CDR3 consists of 16 residues. CDR3 protein: CASTKWGGGATGELFF. The CDR3 DNA reads as TGTGCCAGCACCAAGTGGGGGGGTGGTGCCACCGGGGAGCTGTTTTTT.

With respect to this clone: This sample also contains other DNA sequences that code for the same CDR3. The chain combines TRBV28 with TRBJ2-7; a weak D match, TRBD1 (5 bases). This CDR3 comprises 13 residues. The V gene lost 2 bases and the J gene lost 4 bases, with 9 bases spanning the gap. The germline gives CDR1 MDHEN, CDR2 SYDVKM. The CDR3 bases are TGTGCCAGCAGTTTACGGACACTTTACGAGCAGTACTTC. Protein: CASSLRTLYEQYF.

This clone has a single count. The chain uses TRBV5-6 and TRBJ1-3; D uncertain. From germline, CDR1 is SGHDT and CDR2 YYEEEE. Trimming left V 0 bases short and J 3 bases short, with 4 bases between. This CDR3 is 13 amino acids long. CDR3 amino acids: CASSLGYGNTIYF. CDR3 DNA: TGTGCCAGCAGCTTGGGGTATGGAAACACCATATATTTT. The variable domain in full, completed from reference TRBV5-6 and TRBJ1-3, reads DAGVTQSPTHLIKTRGQQVTLRCSPKSGHDTVSWYQQALGQGPQFIFQYYEEEERQRGNFPDRFSGHQFPNYSSELNVNALLLGDSALYLCASSLGYGNTIYFGEGSWLTVV.